The 21 T cell receptor beta chains below all came from one sample that was sequenced in a study of glioma-infiltrating T cells. Using RNA template, CDR3s of TCR alpha and beta were amplified with iRepertoire arm-PCR. TCRdb passed the multiplex PCR reads through MiXCR, listing each CDR3 protein once. The sample includes about 380,000 distinct CDR3 sequences, roughly 41% of them seen just once. Sample: glioma tissue, nonneoplastic brain tissue, or PBMCs (not recorded which). These TCRs come from a human donor with low-grade glioma or glioblastoma, undergoing nonglioma brain surgery, or in good health (not recorded which).

The chain has TRBV29-1 and TRBJ2-7; tentative D call: TRBD2 (6 bases). CDR1 and CDR2 from the germline V gene are SQVTM and ANQGSEA. The length of the CDR3 is 14 residues. V was cut by 3 bases and J by 1 base, with 13 bases left in between. DNA for the CDR3: TGCAGCGTTGACGAGTCGGGAGCGTCCTACGAGCAGTACTTC. Its protein is CSVDESGASYEQYF.

CDR3: CSAIRTASSYNEQFF. The CDR3 bases are TGCAGTGCTATTCGGACAGCAAGCTCCTACAATGAGCAGTTCTTC. This chain uses TRBV20-1 with TRBJ2-1, with D perhaps matching TRBD1 (6 bases). Trimming stripped 4 bases from V and 0 bases from J, with 13 bases between. Germline V lookup: CDR1 DFQATT, CDR2 SNEGSKA (reference sequence). The CDR3 loop spans 15 amino acids.

This clonotype was detected once. A read error may be the cause here, since a much bigger clone is one base away. This rearrangement joins TRBV6-6 to TRBJ2-7, with D possibly TRBD1 on 6 matching bases. CDR1 is MNHNY, CDR2 SVGAGI, per germline (reference sequence). This CDR3 region has 14 residues. Between the trimmed V and J ends, which lost 5 bases and 1 base, there was a span of 12 bases. The DNA for the CDR3 is TGTGCCAGCAGTCCGGGACACGAGTCCTACGAGCAGTACTTC. This encodes CASSPGHESYEQYF.

The chain uses TRBV3-1 and TRBJ1-1; D gene uncertain. V was clipped by 4 bases and J by 2 bases, with 11 bases between them. Germline V lookup: CDR1 LGHDT, CDR2 YNNKEL (reference sequence). The CDR3 extends over 14 amino acids. CDR3 protein: CASSLHTGNTEAFF. The CDR3 DNA sequence: TGTGCCAGCAGCCTCCACACCGGAAACACTGAAGCTTTCTTT.

In its sample, this clonotype was seen a few times. The chain links TRBV3-1 to TRBJ2-5, with 7 bases that match TRBD1. This CDR3 has 15 amino acids. V was pared by 6 bases and J by 4 bases, with 11 bases of the junction left unmatched. Germline V gene data show CDR1 as LGHDT and CDR2 as YNNKEL (reference sequence). The CDR3 reads CASRVRQGAGETQYF. In nucleotides, the CDR3 is TGTGCCAGCAGGGTAAGACAGGGCGCGGGAGAGACCCAGTACTTC.

This clonotype was found once. V usage is TRBV7-2 and J usage is TRBJ1-1; D perhaps matches TRBD1 (5 bases). V was pared by 9 bases and J by 0 bases, with 14 bases between. Per germline, CDR1 SGHTA and CDR2 FQGNSA. This CDR3 has 14 amino acids. The CDR3 loop reads CARSPGPVNTEAFF. The CDR3, as DNA: TGTGCCAGAAGCCCGGGACCGGTGAACACTGAAGCTTTCTTT.

Only a few counts were recorded for this clonotype. The rearrangement joins TRBV2 to TRBJ2-3; D is perhaps TRBD2 (6 bases). Trimming removed 6 bases at V and 0 bases at J, with 16 bases between. The CDR3 runs 16 residues. Germline V gene sequence: CDR1 SNHLY, CDR2 FYNNEI. The CDR3 reads CASRGDLRLSTDTQYF. In DNA, the CDR3 is TGTGCCAGCAGGGGGGACTTACGACTTAGCACAGATACGCAGTATTTT. Supplemented by reference TRBV2 and TRBJ2-3, the full variable domain reads EPEVTQTPSHQVTQMGQEVILRCVPISNHLYFYWYRQILGQKVEFLVSFYNNEISEKSEIFDDQFSVERPDGSNFTLKIRSTKLEDSAMYFCASRGDLRLSTDTQYFGPGTRLTVL.

This clonotype was counted a few times. The chain employs TRBV10-3 and TRBJ2-7; D possibly corresponds to TRBD1 (5 bases). Germline V lookup: CDR1 ENHRY, CDR2 SYGVKD. CDR3 size: 13 residues. Trimming cost V 4 bases and J 0 bases, with 7 bases left between them. DNA for the CDR3: TGTGCCATCAGTGGTCAGGGCTCCTACGAGCAGTACTTC. It codes for CAISGQGSYEQYF.

This clonotype was detected many times. The rearrangement uses TRBV28 and TRBJ1-3; D might be TRBD1 (5 bases). The CDR3 is 17 residues long. The germline V and J ends were trimmed by 2 bases and 4 bases, with 18 bases remaining between them. CDR1 and CDR2 (germline): MDHEN, SYDVKM. The CDR3 is CASSLPGLIGAGNTIYF. The CDR3 DNA follows: TGTGCCAGCAGTTTACCAGGCCTTATCGGGGCAGGAAACACCATATATTTT.

In this sample, this clonotype turned up a few times. V and J are TRBV7-2 and TRBJ2-7; D gene uncertain. Germline values: CDR1 SGHTA, CDR2 FQGNSA. With 5 bases removed from V and 3 bases from J, the gap between germline ends came to 8 bases. There are 12 residues in the CDR3. The CDR3 region is CASSLSYYEQYF. The CDR3 nucleotides read TGTGCCAGCAGCCTATCCTACTACGAGCAGTACTTC.

The V gene is TRBV24-1, the J gene TRBJ2-1; 11 bases agree with TRBD2. The CDR3 consists of 17 residues. The trim removed 2 bases at V and 3 bases at J, leaving 5 bases unmatched. Germline V CDR1 and CDR2: KGHDR, SFDVKD. The CDR3: CATSDSGTSGYYNEQFF. Here the CDR3 DNA reads TGTGCCACCAGTGATTCCGGGACTAGCGGTTACTACAATGAGCAGTTCTTC.

Remarks on this clonotype: Being one base from a much bigger clone, this may be a read error. The chain couples TRBV27 to TRBJ2-1; D assignment may be TRBD1 or TRBD2 (5 bases each). V was clipped by 6 bases and J by 10 bases, with 25 bases between them. CDR1 is MNHEY and CDR2 is SMNVEV in the germline V gene (reference sequence). The CDR3 loop spans 16 amino acids. CDR3 sequence: CASSSLTFGTAYEQFF. The CDR3 DNA sequence: TGTGCCAGCAGCTCTCTTACCTTCGGGACCGCCTACGAGCAGTTCTTC.

This chain joins TRBV20-1 and TRBJ2-7, with 7 bases that match TRBD2. Germline assignment: CDR1 DFQATT and CDR2 SNEGSKA (reference sequence). The CDR3 is made up of 14 amino acids. The ends lost 6 bases at V and 6 bases at J; junction bases unmatched: 14. The CDR3 nucleotides read TGCAGTGCAAGCTCTAGCGGAAGCTCCGGCGAGCAGTACTTC. This gives the protein CSASSSGSSGEQYF.

The chain employs TRBV6-1 and TRBJ1-6; the D gene is possibly TRBD1 (6 bases). Trimming shortened V by 6 bases and J by 0 bases, and 9 bases separated the two germline ends. The CDR3 is 15 amino acids. Germline loops: CDR1 MNHNS, CDR2 SASEGT. As DNA, the CDR3 is TGTGCCAGCAGGGGACACAGCTCCTATAATTCACCCCTCCACTTT. Amino acid sequence: CASRGHSSYNSPLHF.

This rearrangement joins TRBV5-1 to TRBJ1-4; the D gene is possibly TRBD1 (6 bases). CDR1 and CDR2 from the germline V gene are SGHRS and YFSETQ. Trimming cost V 4 bases and J 8 bases, with 15 bases left between them. The CDR3 is 14 residues long. The CDR3 loop reads CASSVQGIQEKLFF. The CDR3 coding sequence is TGCGCCAGCAGCGTACAGGGTATTCAAGAAAAACTGTTTTTT.

About this clonotype: A much larger clone lies a single base off, so this may be a read error. CDR3 in DNA: TGTGACAGCAGTAAACCTCCCCCGAGCGGGAGGACCGAGCAGTACTTC. Translation gives CDSSKPPPSGRTEQYF. The chain joins TRBV6-6 to TRBJ2-7, with 9 bases aligning to TRBD2. Per germline, CDR1 MNHNY and CDR2 SVGAGI (reference sequence). The CDR3 runs 16 residues.

This clonotype occurred once. A read error may explain this, as a much larger clone is one base away. This sequence joins TRBV6-1 and TRBJ2-1, with a possible D match to TRBD1 (6 bases). The germline V gene encodes CDR1 MNHNS and CDR2 SASEGT. This CDR3 spans 16 amino acids. With 2 bases removed from V and 10 bases from J, the gap between germline ends came to 21 bases. The CDR3 nucleotides are TGTGCCAGCAGTGAAAGAAGACAGGTTGGGATCTACGAGCAGTTCTTC. It translates to CASSERRQVGIYEQFF.

Comments on this clonotype: Germline is not matched at one junction end, which may reflect a read error. The rearrangement links TRBV15 to TRBJ2-1, with D tentatively TRBD1 (5 bases). The V gene's germline CDR1 is LNHNV and CDR2 YYDKDF (reference sequence). The CDR3 extends over 12 amino acids. The CDR3 DNA follows: TGTGCCACCGGCAGGGTGGCCAATGAGCAGTTCTTC. This sequence encodes CATGRVANEQFF.

This clonotype has just a few counts. A much larger clone is a single base away; this may be a read error. V is TRBV4-1 and J is TRBJ2-1; 11 bases fit TRBD2. Per germline, CDR1 MGHRA and CDR2 YSYEKL. Germline trimming cut 1 base from V and 8 bases from J; bases unmatched to any gene: 7. This CDR3 has 16 residues. CDR3 sequence (DNA): TGCGCCAGCAGCCAAGGGTCGACTAGCGGGAATGATGAGCAGTTCTTC. It codes for CASSQGSTSGNDEQFF.

Of note for this clonotype: A read error may explain this, as a much larger clone is one base away. V and J are TRBV20-1 and TRBJ2-7; D uncertain. Trimming took off 6 bases at V and 3 bases at J, with 15 bases between the two ends. The CDR3 loop spans 13 amino acids. Germline values: CDR1 DFQATT, CDR2 SNEGSKA (reference sequence). The CDR3 nucleotides read TGCAGTGCAACTGACGACTGGGACTACGAGCAGTACTTC. Amino acid sequence: CSATDDWDYEQYF.

The chain links TRBV12-5 to TRBJ2-1; 7 positions match TRBD2. V was pared by 7 bases and J by 6 bases, with 9 bases of the junction left unmatched. This CDR3 is built from 14 residues. Looked up from germline, CDR1 is LGHNT and CDR2 is FRNRAP. As DNA, the CDR3 is TGTGCTAGTGCCCGGAGGGAGGGCTTCAATGAGCAGTTCTTC. It is translated as CASARREGFNEQFF.